Listed here are 13 T cell receptor beta chains from one sample, sequenced in a study of blood T cell repertoires in COVID-19 (dated by TCRdb to about 2020). The library was made by the immunoSEQ multiplex PCR assay. TCRdb took this table from immuneACCESS and kept in-frame rearrangements with V and J called. Such tables lack part of the clones; where checked against another copy, unresolved V genes explain under half of the gap, and the rest is unexplained. The sample table contains hundreds of thousands of clones; only one count was recorded for approximately 87% of them. 6.2% of the sample goes to the ten largest clones. Sequenced: peripheral blood. These receptors were obtained from a man aged 55 to 69 who had recovered from COVID-19.

This sequence joins TRBV30 and TRBJ2-2; D not certain. The length of the CDR3 is 11 residues. The germline gives CDR1 GTSNPN, CDR2 SVGIG (reference sequence). V lost 4 bases, J lost 4 bases, and 4 bases lay in between. CDR3 in amino acids: CAWIGTGELFF. The CDR3 DNA sequence: TGTGCCTGGATCGGCACCGGGGAGCTGTTTTTT.

J is TRBJ1-6 and V is TRBV10-2; D might be TRBD1 (6 bases). CDR3 length: 13 amino acids. Germline CDR1 and CDR2: WSHSY and SAAADI. Trimming pared 8 bases from V and 3 bases from J, leaving 8 bases between. CDR3 residues: CASADSYNSPLHF. The CDR3 DNA reads as TGCGCCAGCGCGGACAGCTATAATTCACCCCTCCACTTT.

The chain is built from TRBV4-3 and TRBJ2-7; D is ambiguous. In germline, CDR1 is LGHNA, CDR2 YSLEER. Deletions cut 1 base from V and 0 bases from J, with 7 bases between. The CDR3 runs 14 residues. The CDR3 DNA follows: TGCGCCAGCAGCCAAGGCGCGGTCTCCTACGAGCAGTACTTC. Translating gives CASSQGAVSYEQYF.

V usage is TRBV9 and J usage is TRBJ1-1; TRBD1 aligns across 8 bases. J gave up 7 bases and V 0 bases, and 5 bases lay outside the gene matches. The CDR3 has 14 amino acids. Germline V gene sequence: CDR1 SGDLS, CDR2 YYNGEE. This CDR3 reads CASSVAGGVGEAFF. CDR3 nucleotide sequence: TGTGCCAGCAGCGTAGCAGGGGGCGTTGGTGAAGCTTTCTTT.

This clone was recorded a few times. This sequence joins TRBV5-1 and TRBJ2-2; D may be TRBD2 (6 bases). This CDR3 has 15 amino acids. The germline V and J ends were trimmed by 3 bases and 8 bases, with 17 bases remaining between them. The V gene's germline CDR1 is SGHRS and CDR2 YFSETQ. CDR3 protein: CASSSVGGTSGELFF. The CDR3 DNA is TGCGCCAGCAGCTCGGTTGGCGGGACTTCTGGGGAGCTGTTTTTT. The whole variable domain, remainder taken from reference TRBV5-1 and TRBJ2-2, is KAGVTQTPRYLIKTRGQQVTLSCSPISGHRSVSWYQQTPGQGLQFLFEYFSETQRNKGNFPGRFSGRQFSNSRSEMNVSTLELGDSALYLCASSSVGGTSGELFFGEGSRLTVL.

J is TRBJ1-2 and V is TRBV27, with D possibly being TRBD1 (5 bases). This CDR3 spans 13 amino acids. CDR1 MNHEY and CDR2 SMNVEV come from the germline V gene (reference sequence). V was trimmed by 5 bases and J by 5 bases, leaving 12 bases between them. Written as DNA, the CDR3 is TGTGCCAGCAGTCGGGACTGGAAATATGGCTACACCTTC. Amino acid sequence: CASSRDWKYGYTF.

The sample holds one count of this clone. The J gene is TRBJ2-1, the V gene TRBV5-4, with 7 bases matching TRBD1. V shed 4 bases and J 3 bases; nucleotides not matched to a gene: 4. This CDR3 is built from 14 residues. CDR1 and CDR2 (germline): SGHNT, YYREEE (reference sequence). The CDR3 coding sequence is TGTGCCAGCAGCATCCGGGACAGCTACAATGAGCAGTTCTTC. This sequence encodes CASSIRDSYNEQFF. The full variable domain, with the rest looked up from reference TRBV5-4 and TRBJ2-1, is ETGVTQSPTHLIKTRGQQVTLRCSSQSGHNTVSWYQQALGQGPQFIFQYYREEENGRGNFPPRFSGLQFPNYSSELNVNALELDDSALYLCASSIRDSYNEQFFGPGTRLTVL.

This chain uses TRBV20-1 with TRBJ1-2; D uncertain. With 6 bases removed from V and 6 bases from J, the gap between germline ends came to 11 bases. Germline CDR1 reads DFQATT; CDR2 reads SNEGSKA (reference sequence). CDR3 length equals 11 residues. CDR3 in amino acids: CSAAYGNGYTF. DNA of the CDR3: TGCAGTGCGGCATACGGGAATGGCTACACCTTC.

This rearrangement joins TRBV19 to TRBJ1-2, with D perhaps TRBD1 (5 bases). This CDR3 spans 13 amino acids. V lost 5 bases and J 8 bases, leaving 15 bases between the germline ends. Germline values: CDR1 LNHDA, CDR2 SQIVND (reference sequence). The CDR3 coding sequence is TGTGCCAGTAGTGAACAGGACCTAGGCGGCTACACCTTC. Residues: CASSEQDLGGYTF.

Written as DNA, the CDR3 is TGCGCCAGCAGCTATGGCGGACTAGCGAGTACCTACGAGCAGTACTTC. It specifies CASSYGGLASTYEQYF. The rearrangement uses TRBV5-1 and TRBJ2-7, with 9 bases lining up with TRBD2. The CDR3 runs to 16 residues. Trimming at V came to 3 bases and at J to 2 bases, leaving 9 bases not matched to a gene. CDR1 and CDR2 (germline): SGHRS, YFSETQ. Full variable domain (missing parts from reference TRBV5-1 and TRBJ2-7): KAGVTQTPRYLIKTRGQQVTLSCSPISGHRSVSWYQQTPGQGLQFLFEYFSETQRNKGNFPGRFSGRQFSNSRSEMNVSTLELGDSALYLCASSYGGLASTYEQYFGPGTRLTVT.

The genes are TRBV7-2 and TRBJ2-7; tentatively, D is TRBD2 (6 bases). This CDR3 is 14 amino acids long. Germline V CDR1 and CDR2: SGHTA, FQGNSA. V was cut by 1 base and J by 3 bases, with 10 bases left in between. CDR3 bases: TGTGCCAGCAGCTTAGGTGGGAGGCACTACGAGCAGTACTTC. This gives the protein CASSLGGRHYEQYF.

This clone has just a few counts. The chain links TRBV19 to TRBJ1-1; 9 bases align to TRBD1. The germline gives CDR1 LNHDA, CDR2 SQIVND (reference sequence). The CDR3 runs to 17 residues. The J segment lost 0 bases and the V segment lost 5 bases, leaving 10 bases of the junction unmatched. The CDR3 protein is CASSDLTGGLMNTEAFF. CDR3 DNA sequence: TGTGCCAGTAGTGACCTGACAGGGGGTTTGATGAACACTGAAGCTTTCTTT.

This chain uses TRBV7-8 with TRBJ2-3; 14 nucleotides align to TRBD2. CDR1 is SGHVS, CDR2 FQNEAQ, per germline. The CDR3 spans 16 residues. V trimming: 5 bases; J trimming: 4 bases; junction bases outside the gene matches: 5. CDR3 DNA sequence: TGTGCCAGCAGCCCCCAGGGACTAGCGGGGGCAGATACGCAGTATTTT. Translated, it gives CASSPQGLAGADTQYF.